Listed below are T cell receptor beta chains from one sample, sequenced in a study of blood T cell repertoires in COVID-19. The protocol was immunoSEQ multiplex PCR, while the TCRdb copy is restricted to in-frame clones and leaves out a portion. Here the sample spans about 440,000 clones, about 87% being singletons. The specimen sequenced was peripheral blood. All receptors come from a woman between 50 and 59 years old with COVID-19, enrolled during active disease. Each CDR3 is given with its conserved first and last residue. D genes are given only for firm matches. Expanded clones get a size class; other rows say once, few or many, or leave the size out.

cdr3_nt cdr3_aa v_call clone_size j_call d_call
TGTGCCAGTAAATTAGGGGTAGCGGACTATGGCTACACCTTC CASKLGVADYGYTF TRBV2 . TRBJ1-2 .
TGTGCCAGCCAGCTGGGGGGGGCAAGCAATCAGCCCCAGCATTTT CASQLGGASNQPQHF TRBV28 . TRBJ1-5 .
TGTGCCAGCAGTTTTACGGAAGCGTCTGGGTTACCTGAAGCTTTCTTT CASSFTEASGLPEAFF TRBV6-5 . TRBJ1-1 .
TGTGCCACCAGTGATTACAAAGGGGATGGGGCCAACGTCCTGACTTTC CATSDYKGDGANVLTF TRBV24-1 . TRBJ2-6 .
TGTGCCAGCTGGGGGGGGGCCACCGGGGAGCTGTTTTTT CASWGGATGELFF TRBV6-5 . TRBJ2-2 .
TGTGCCAGCAGTTACGCAGCGAGCACTGAAGCTTTCTTT CASSYAASTEAFF TRBV6-5 . TRBJ1-1 .
TGCGCCAGCAGCCAACAGGTCTCCGACAGGGGCGGCGAGCAGTTCTTC CASSQQVSDRGGEQFF TRBV4-1 few TRBJ2-1 TRBD1
TGTGCCAGCAGTTTATTAGTACTAGCGGACCTCACCGGGGAGCTGTTTTTT CASSLLVLADLTGELFF TRBV27 . TRBJ2-2 TRBD2
TGTGCCAGCAGGGGACAGAGGCAGTACTTC CASRGQRQYF TRBV2 . TRBJ2-7 TRBD1
TGCGCCAGCAGCCCCACGACAGGGCACACAGATACGCAGTATTTT CASSPTTGHTDTQYF TRBV5-1 once TRBJ2-3 TRBD1
TGTGCCTGGAGTCCAGGGATTGCTGAAGCTTTCTTT CAWSPGIAEAFF TRBV30 few TRBJ1-1 .
TGTGCCAGCAGCTCGGGGTTGAGTAATGAAAAACTGTTTTTT CASSSGLSNEKLFF TRBV11-2 . TRBJ1-4 .
TGCAGCGGGGGTATGGCAGGCTTTAACTATGGCTACACCTTC CSGGMAGFNYGYTF TRBV29-1 . TRBJ1-2 .
TGTGCCAGCAGTTTAGAGGGTGGGAACACTGAAGCTTTCTTT CASSLEGGNTEAFF TRBV28 few TRBJ1-1 .
TGTGCCAGCAGTCCTACAGGGGGTCAAAAGTACTTC CASSPTGGQKYF TRBV6-5 once TRBJ2-7 TRBD1
TGTGCCAGCAGCCTGACAGGGGTAAATTCACCCCTCCACTTT CASSLTGVNSPLHF TRBV5-4 many TRBJ1-6 TRBD1
TGCGCCAGCAGCTTGGGCGTGAGCTCCTATAATTCACCCCTCCACTTT CASSLGVSSYNSPLHF TRBV5-1 . TRBJ1-6 .
TGTGCCAGCAGCCCTGACGGAGCAGACTTTAACTATGGCTACACCTTC CASSPDGADFNYGYTF TRBV9 . TRBJ1-2 .
TGTGCCAGCAGCCCCCTACTAGCGGGGGATCTGGAGACCCAGTACTTC CASSPLLAGDLETQYF TRBV5-6 . TRBJ2-5 TRBD2
TGTGCCAGCAGTGGAGGGGAGGGGACTGTCAATTCACCCCTCCACTTT CASSGGEGTVNSPLHF TRBV27 once TRBJ1-6 .
TGTGCCAGCTCATACGGACTAGCGGGTACAGATACGCAGTATTTT CASSYGLAGTDTQYF TRBV18 . TRBJ2-3 TRBD2
TGTGCCTGGAGTGTCACGGTAGGGGCCACTGAAGCTTTCTTT CAWSVTVGATEAFF TRBV30 . TRBJ1-1 .
TGTGCTAGTGGTTTGATCCTACAGGGCTTGGGCACTGAAGCTTTCTTT CASGLILQGLGTEAFF TRBV12-5 . TRBJ1-1 .
TGTGCCAGCAGGACAGTAAACTCCTACGAGCAGTACTTC CASRTVNSYEQYF TRBV6-5 . TRBJ2-7 .
TGTGCCAGCAGCTTAGGGGGACACCACTATGGCTACACCTTC CASSLGGHHYGYTF TRBV11-2 . TRBJ1-2 .
TGCGCCAGCAGCTTGGTAGGGGCCAGGGGGGATGAAAAACTGTTTTTT CASSLVGARGDEKLFF TRBV5-1 once TRBJ1-4 TRBD1
TGTGCCAGCAGTTCCGGGACAGGGGGGTTAAAACTGTTTTTT CASSSGTGGLKLFF TRBV27 . TRBJ1-4 TRBD1